Sequencing of this TCR beta chain was carried out in a study of cytomegalovirus exposure and HLA in healthy donors. On the study more broadly: In a previous analysis, around 120 million unique TCR beta sequences were found from 150 million to 200 million T cells. General study findings and limits: Within an earlier analysis, most TCR beta V segments proved productive either about 90% or about 30% of the time. A later analysis reportedly found that, within productive TCRs, an Asian-associated ancestry cluster had fewer N-insertions than the mean observed across the roughly 730 donors. The study labeled 150 or so TCR beta chains cytomegalovirus-associated.

Of note for this clone: Its target is unknown.

In the PCR, 60 Vbeta and 13 Jbeta primers were used. Assay: immunoSEQ multiplex PCR; the TCRdb copy retains only in-frame clones and omits some. The table shows around 67,000 clones, with about 65% occurring only once. The CDR3 extends over 14 amino acids. Germline V CDR1 and CDR2: MNHEY, SVGAGI. Trimming took off 8 bases at V and 1 base at J, with 11 bases between the two ends. What was sequenced was PBMCs. The sequence came from a woman aged 25 to 45 in good health and CMV-seronegative. This chain uses TRBV6-5 with TRBJ2-2; D perhaps matches TRBD1 (6 bases). The CDR3 DNA reads TGTGCCAGCGGAGGACAGCTGAACACCGGGGAGCTGTTTTTT. Protein sequence: CASGGQLNTGELFF.